Following are 30 T cell receptor beta chains from one sample sequenced in a study of control samples from healthy donors and cancer patients. The repertoire was sequenced with immunoSEQ multiplex PCR; TCRdb's copy has only in-frame clones and lacks some. The sample includes some 150,000 clones, about nine tenths of them seen just once. The sample comprised blood. These receptors came from a woman in her 30s in good health.

The chain links TRBV4-3 to TRBJ1-4; TRBD1 agrees at 10 bases. The CDR3 is 16 residues long. Trimming removed 0 bases from V and 6 bases from J; junction bases left unmatched: 4. Germline assignment: CDR1 LGHNA and CDR2 YSLEER. CDR3 coding DNA: TGCGCCAGCAGCCAAGAACCGGGACAGGGGTATGAAAAACTGTTTTTT. Protein product: CASSQEPGQGYEKLFF.

This sequence joins TRBV5-1 and TRBJ2-2, with TRBD2 matching 13 bases. The CDR3 is 14 amino acids. The trim removed 7 bases at V and 4 bases at J, leaving 1 base unmatched. Germline CDR1 and CDR2: SGHRS and YFSETQ. The CDR3, as DNA: TGCGCCAGCGGGACTAGCGGGACCACCGGGGAGCTGTTTTTT. Its translation: CASGTSGTTGELFF. Full variable domain (rest looked up from reference TRBV5-1 and TRBJ2-2): KAGVTQTPRYLIKTRGQQVTLSCSPISGHRSVSWYQQTPGQGLQFLFEYFSETQRNKGNFPGRFSGRQFSNSRSEMNVSTLELGDSALYLCASGTSGTTGELFFGEGSRLTVL.

The chain couples TRBV19 to TRBJ2-7, with 8 bases fitting TRBD2. The CDR3 sequence is 14 residues long. In germline, CDR1 is LNHDA, CDR2 SQIVND (reference sequence). The V segment lost 7 bases and the J segment 2 bases; nucleotides outside the gene matches: 7. The CDR3 is CASKRTSPPYEQYF. The CDR3 DNA sequence: TGTGCCAGTAAACGGACTAGCCCCCCCTACGAGCAGTACTTC.

This chain connects TRBV24-1 to TRBJ1-1; D gene unclear. The CDR3 extends over 13 amino acids. The V and J ends lost 3 bases and 4 bases respectively, with 8 bases between them. Per the germline V gene, CDR1 is KGHDR and CDR2 is SFDVKD. Here the CDR3 reads CATSDRLFTEAFF. CDR3 nucleotide sequence: TGTGCCACCAGTGATAGACTCTTCACTGAAGCTTTCTTT.

The chain carries TRBV7-6 and TRBJ1-6, with unresolved D. Trimming took off 2 bases at V and 7 bases at J, with 18 bases between the two ends. CDR3 size: 17 residues. CDR1 is SGHVS and CDR2 is FNYEAQ in the germline V gene. The CDR3 sequence is CASSLRSRPVENSPLHF. Written as DNA, the CDR3 is TGTGCCAGCAGCTTACGTTCTAGACCGGTCGAGAATTCACCCCTCCACTTT.

V and J are TRBV28 and TRBJ2-1; tentatively, D is TRBD2 (6 bases). Trimming removed 1 base from V and 6 bases from J, with 10 bases in between. Germline V CDR1 and CDR2: MDHEN, SYDVKM. The CDR3 has 14 amino acids. CDR3 nucleotides: TGTGCCAGCAGTTTATCGGGGGAGGTCAATGAGCAGTTCTTC. Protein product: CASSLSGEVNEQFF.

This clone was observed a few times. The rearrangement joins TRBV30 to TRBJ1-5; D gene ambiguous. CDR1 is GTSNPN and CDR2 is SVGIG in the germline V gene (reference sequence). This CDR3 region has 13 residues. Trimming stripped 2 bases from V and 0 bases from J, with 5 bases between. The CDR3 nucleotides are TGTGCCTGGAGTACGGATAGCAATCAGCCCCAGCATTTT. It encodes CAWSTDSNQPQHF.

The rearrangement joins TRBV4-1 to TRBJ1-2, with D possibly matching TRBD1 (5 bases). The CDR3 contains 13 residues. Germline CDR1 and CDR2: MGHRA and YSYEKL. Trimming removed 1 base at V and 7 bases at J, with 10 bases between. Here the CDR3 reads CASSQGVGPGYTF. The CDR3 DNA reads as TGCGCCAGCAGCCAAGGGGTGGGGCCTGGCTACACCTTC.

The chain combines TRBV28 with TRBJ2-7; TRBD1 is a possible D gene (6 bases). Germline V gene data show CDR1 as MDHEN and CDR2 as SYDVKM. The germline V and J ends were trimmed by 2 bases and 2 bases, with 10 bases remaining between them. There are 14 residues in the CDR3. The CDR3 protein is CASSLPTGPYEQYF. The CDR3 DNA reads as TGTGCCAGCAGTTTACCGACAGGTCCCTACGAGCAGTACTTC.

This clone was seen more than once but under ten times. The rearrangement joins TRBV29-1 to TRBJ2-7; TRBD2 matches at 7 bases. CDR1 and CDR2 from the germline V gene are SQVTM and ANQGSEA. The ends lost 4 bases at V and 2 bases at J; junction bases unmatched: 8. The CDR3 length is 14 residues. The CDR3 sequence: CSVVELAEPYEQYF. The CDR3 region has the DNA TGCAGCGTTGTGGAGCTAGCGGAGCCCTACGAGCAGTACTTC.

The chain links TRBV5-1 to TRBJ2-3, with 9 bases aligning to TRBD2. The trim removed 3 bases at V and 3 bases at J, leaving 8 bases unmatched. The CDR3 spans 16 residues. Germline CDR1 and CDR2: SGHRS and YFSETQ. CDR3 sequence reads: CASSYSGSGSTDTQYF. The CDR3 coding sequence is TGCGCCAGCAGCTATTCGGGTAGCGGGAGTACAGATACGCAGTATTTT.

The chain employs TRBV6-1 and TRBJ1-5; TRBD1 aligns across 9 bases. The V gene's germline CDR1 is MNHNS and CDR2 SASEGT. The CDR3 covers 15 residues. The trim removed 2 bases at V and 5 bases at J, leaving 4 bases unmatched. DNA of the CDR3: TGTGCCAGCAGTGAACAGACAGGGGGATATCAGCCCCAGCATTTT. It encodes CASSEQTGGYQPQHF.

The genes are TRBV7-9 and TRBJ1-5; maybe TRBD1 (5 bases). The CDR3 runs 17 residues. Germline V gives CDR1 SEHNR, CDR2 FQNEAQ (reference sequence). V was pared by 0 bases and J by 0 bases, with 12 bases between. The CDR3 spells CASSLARQTYSNQPQHF. Written as DNA, the CDR3 is TGTGCCAGCAGCTTAGCCCGACAGACTTATAGCAATCAGCCCCAGCATTTT.

The chain employs TRBV11-3 and TRBJ2-7, with 10 bases identical to TRBD1. The CDR3 totals 12 residues. Losses at the gene ends were 4 bases for V and 6 bases for J; bases not matched to a gene: 0. Germline V CDR1 and CDR2: SGHNT, YENEEA. The CDR3 coding sequence is TGTGCCAGCAGCTGGGACAGGGGCGAGCAGTACTTC. Its protein is CASSWDRGEQYF.

The chain has TRBV9 and TRBJ1-2, with 7 bases lining up with TRBD1. This CDR3 has 15 amino acids. The germline CDR1 and CDR2 sequences are SGDLS and YYNGEE. With 0 bases clipped from V and 5 bases from J, the junction kept 7 bases outside the gene matches. CDR3 sequence reads: CASSVGRGRNYGYTF. CDR3 nucleotides: TGTGCCAGCAGCGTAGGGAGGGGGCGCAATTATGGCTACACCTTC.

V is TRBV7-2 and J is TRBJ2-2; 7 bases align to TRBD2. The CDR3 sequence is 15 residues long. CDR1 and CDR2 from the germline V gene are SGHTA and FQGNSA. Germline trimming cut 2 bases from V and 4 bases from J; bases unmatched to any gene: 4. The CDR3: CASSLNPGGTGELFF. In DNA form, the CDR3 reads TGTGCCAGCAGCTTAAACCCGGGGGGCACCGGGGAGCTGTTTTTT.

This chain uses TRBV28 with TRBJ2-3; D is perhaps TRBD2 (6 bases). This CDR3 has 15 residues. V shed 6 bases and J shed 2 bases, with 15 bases lying between them. Germline V gives CDR1 MDHEN, CDR2 SYDVKM. In DNA form, the CDR3 reads TGTGCCAGCAGCTTAGGACTACCGAACACAGATACGCAGTATTTT. Protein: CASSLGLPNTDTQYF.

This sequence joins TRBV6-4 and TRBJ2-3; 14 bases align to TRBD2. The trim removed 2 bases at V and 4 bases at J, leaving 5 bases unmatched. The CDR3 contains 17 residues. CDR1 and CDR2 (germline): MRHNA, SNTAGT. The CDR3: CASSDTATSGGADTQYF. The CDR3 coding sequence is TGTGCCAGCAGTGACACCGCGACTAGCGGGGGGGCAGATACGCAGTATTTT.

The chain links TRBV7-3 to TRBJ2-1; 9 nucleotides align to TRBD2. The CDR3 spans 15 residues. Trimming took 1 base from V and 4 from J; bases not matched to a gene: 2. CDR1 and CDR2 from the germline V gene are SGHTA and FQGTGA. The CDR3 sequence is CASSLSLAGYNEQFF. The DNA of the CDR3 is TGTGCCAGCAGCTTAAGTCTAGCGGGATACAATGAGCAGTTCTTC.

The chain is built from TRBV14 and TRBJ1-1, with 10 bases lining up with TRBD1. V lost 4 bases and J lost 0; bases outside the gene matches: 2. The CDR3 consists of 15 residues. CDR1 is SGHDN, CDR2 FVKESK, per germline. This CDR3 is CASSPGQGMNTEAFF. The CDR3, as DNA: TGTGCCAGCAGCCCGGGACAGGGGATGAACACTGAAGCTTTCTTT.

This clone was picked up one time. The rearrangement joins TRBV6-6 to TRBJ1-3; D not certain. V lost 5 bases and J 0 bases, leaving 14 bases between the germline ends. CDR1 and CDR2 from the germline V gene are MNHNY and SVGAGI (reference sequence). The CDR3 covers 16 residues. DNA of the CDR3: TGTGCCAGCAGTCCGTCGGACGCCCGCTCTGGAAACACCATATATTTT. Amino acid sequence: CASSPSDARSGNTIYF.

Here the CDR3 reads CASSLAGQGSYNSPLHF. CDR3 nucleotide sequence: TGTGCCAGCAGCTTAGCCGGACAGGGGAGTTATAATTCACCCCTCCACTTT. This chain uses TRBV7-6 with TRBJ1-6; 9 bases agree with TRBD1. Trimming cost V 0 bases and J 4 bases; bases outside gene matches: 4. The CDR3 has 17 amino acids. CDR1 is SGHVS and CDR2 is FNYEAQ in the germline V gene.

This clone was picked up one time. This chain connects TRBV6-2 or TRBV6-3 to TRBJ1-1; D perhaps matches TRBD1 (5 bases). Germline V lookup: CDR1 MNHEY, CDR2 SVGEGT. The CDR3 length is 13 residues. Between the trimmed V and J ends, which lost 6 bases and 1 base, there was a span of 9 bases. In DNA form, the CDR3 reads TGTGCCAGCAGCCTCAGGGAGAACACTGAAGCTTTCTTT. Residues: CASSLRENTEAFF.

V is TRBV7-2 and J is TRBJ2-3, with 12 bases fitting TRBD2. The CDR3 is 17 residues long. The V gene end was trimmed by 0 bases and the J gene end by 1 base; junction bases not matched to a gene: 2. Germline V lookup: CDR1 SGHTA, CDR2 FQGNSA. CDR3 nucleotides: TGTGCCAGCAGCTTAGCCCGACTAGCGGGGGGCACAGATACGCAGTATTTT. Its protein product is CASSLARLAGGTDTQYF.

V is TRBV15 and J is TRBJ2-2; TRBD2 matches 12 bases. Germline assignment: CDR1 LNHNV and CDR2 YYDKDF (reference sequence). The CDR3 consists of 19 residues. V lost 0 bases and J lost 1; bases outside the gene matches: 6. The DNA of the CDR3 is TGTGCCACCAGCAGAGAGGGCCCACTAGCGGGGGGGAACACCGGGGAGCTGTTTTTT. As protein: CATSREGPLAGGNTGELFF.

The V gene is TRBV19, the J gene TRBJ2-7; 7 nucleotides agree with TRBD2. Trimming took 6 bases from V and 3 from J; bases not matched to a gene: 8. The CDR3 sequence is 14 residues long. The germline CDR1 and CDR2 sequences are LNHDA and SQIVND (reference sequence). The CDR3 DNA reads TGTGCCAGTAGCACTGGACTAGGGATCTACGAGCAGTACTTC. It translates to CASSTGLGIYEQYF.

The chain is built from TRBV19 and TRBJ2-1, with D possibly TRBD2 on 6 matching bases. Trimming took off 8 bases at V and 1 base at J, with 12 bases between the two ends. The CDR3 runs to 14 residues. Per the germline V gene, CDR1 is LNHDA and CDR2 is SQIVND (reference sequence). The chain's CDR3 is CASGGGGSYNEQFF. The CDR3 region has the DNA TGTGCCAGTGGGGGAGGTGGGTCCTACAATGAGCAGTTCTTC.

V is TRBV29-1 and J is TRBJ1-2, with D unclear. This CDR3 is 13 amino acids long. V lost 2 bases and J lost 0, with 7 bases in between. The V gene's germline CDR1 is SQVTM and CDR2 ANQGSEA. The CDR3, as DNA: TGCAGCGTTGAAACACTCGCTAACTATGGCTACACCTTC. This translates into CSVETLANYGYTF.

This clone was observed a handful of times. The chain couples TRBV27 to TRBJ1-2, with D uncertain. Germline V gene lookup returns CDR1 MNHEY and CDR2 SMNVEV (reference sequence). The CDR3 is made up of 13 amino acids. V was pared by 6 bases and J by 2 bases, with 10 bases between. The CDR3 protein is CASRVSENYGYTF. The DNA of the CDR3 is TGTGCCAGCAGAGTTTCAGAGAACTATGGCTACACCTTC.

This chain uses TRBV5-4 with TRBJ2-1; 16 bases fit TRBD2. This CDR3 is 17 amino acids long. Germline CDR1 SGHNT, CDR2 YYREEE (reference sequence). J lost 9 bases, V lost 2 bases, and 8 bases had no gene match. The DNA of the CDR3 is TGTGCCAGCAGCTTTTACGGGACTAGCGGGGGGGCCACTGAGCAGTTCTTC. Translated: CASSFYGTSGGATEQFF.